The sample holds many counts of the clone carrying this T cell receptor beta chain. Losses at the gene ends were 8 bases for V and 8 bases for J; bases not matched to a gene: 15. Germline CDR1 reads SQVTM; CDR2 reads ANQGSEA. There are 15 residues in the CDR3. This sample is drawn from a study of human T cells and chemical hapten exposure. Time point specified: healthy volunteer bleed at 6 weeks. Someone pulled total RNA out of unfractionated whole blood. TCRdb recomputed calls from the RACE reads with MiXCR, one row per CDR3 protein. The repertoire holds fewer than 50,000 distinct CDR3 sequences, with around 4% as singletons.

The source of this sequence is a human donor in good health. Some clones in this sample may be carry-over from other donors' samples. The specimen sequenced was whole blood. This chain uses TRBV29-1 with TRBJ1-6, with TRBD1 matching over 7 bases. The CDR3 region is CSRPGTEVLYSPLHF. For the CDR3, the DNA is TGCAGCCGCCCCGGGACAGAAGTCTTGTATTCACCCCTCCACTTT.